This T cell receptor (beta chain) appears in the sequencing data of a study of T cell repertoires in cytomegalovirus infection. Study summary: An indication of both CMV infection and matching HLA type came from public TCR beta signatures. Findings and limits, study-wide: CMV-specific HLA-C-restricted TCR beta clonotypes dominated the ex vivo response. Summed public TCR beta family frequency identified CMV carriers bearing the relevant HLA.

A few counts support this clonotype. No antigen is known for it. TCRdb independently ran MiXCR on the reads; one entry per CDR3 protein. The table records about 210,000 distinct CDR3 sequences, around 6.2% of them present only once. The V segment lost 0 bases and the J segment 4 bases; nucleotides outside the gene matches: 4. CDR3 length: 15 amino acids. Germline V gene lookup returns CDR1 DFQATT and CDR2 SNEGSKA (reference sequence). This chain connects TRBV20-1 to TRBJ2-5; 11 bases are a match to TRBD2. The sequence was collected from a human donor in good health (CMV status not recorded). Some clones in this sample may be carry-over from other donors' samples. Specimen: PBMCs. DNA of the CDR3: TGCAGTGCTAGAGATCGAACTAGCGGGGGAGAGACCCAGTACTTC. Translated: CSARDRTSGGETQYF.